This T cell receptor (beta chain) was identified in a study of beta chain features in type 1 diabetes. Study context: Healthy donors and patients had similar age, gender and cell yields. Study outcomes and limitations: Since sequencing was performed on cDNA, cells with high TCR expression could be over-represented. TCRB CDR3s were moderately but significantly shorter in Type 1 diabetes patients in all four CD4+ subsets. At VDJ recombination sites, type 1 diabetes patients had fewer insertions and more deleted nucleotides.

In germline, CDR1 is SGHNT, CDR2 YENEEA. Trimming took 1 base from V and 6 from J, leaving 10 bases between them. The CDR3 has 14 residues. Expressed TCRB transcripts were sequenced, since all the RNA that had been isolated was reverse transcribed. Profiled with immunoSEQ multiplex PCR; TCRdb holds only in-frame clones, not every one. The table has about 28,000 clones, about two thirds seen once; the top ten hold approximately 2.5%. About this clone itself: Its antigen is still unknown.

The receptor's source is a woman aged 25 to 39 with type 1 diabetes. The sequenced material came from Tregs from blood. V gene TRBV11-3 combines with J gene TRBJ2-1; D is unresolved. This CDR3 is CASSLGLVGNEQFF. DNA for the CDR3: TGTGCCAGCAGCTTAGGGTTAGTCGGCAATGAGCAGTTCTTC.